This entry features one T cell receptor (beta chain) sequence. The antigen remains undetermined. This table comes from immunoSEQ multiplex PCR, and its TCRdb copy is limited to in-frame clones, with some not included. In the table there are approximately 81,000 clones, roughly 91% of which are singletons. V lost 0 bases and J 4 bases, leaving 12 bases between the germline ends. This CDR3 has 15 residues. Germline values: CDR1 SGHAT, CDR2 FQNNGV. The entry originates in a study of T cells in localized non-small cell lung cancer. Study conclusions and caveats: Heterogeneity cannot be ruled out, as sequencing used one tumor region only. A median of approximately 50 clones ranked among the top 100 in tumor appeared in adjacent lung. Longer overall survival associated with higher blood T cell density; shorter survival with higher adjacent-lung clonality.

This receptor was taken from a woman aged 40-70 years with stage I squamous cell lung carcinoma. The starting material was peripheral blood, obtained before any cancer treatment. This rearrangement joins TRBV11-2 to TRBJ1-2, with a tentative D call TRBD1 (6 bases). CDR3 protein: CASSLDRGARYGYTF. The CDR3 DNA follows: TGTGCCAGCAGCTTAGATCGGGGGGCCCGCTATGGCTACACCTTC.